This TCR beta chain was observed in a study of T cells after yellow fever vaccination. Study-level points and caveats: Weaker, the secondary response had a peak occurring faster, on day 5 versus 15.

TCRdb itself ran the 5' RACE reads through MiXCR, one entry per CDR3 protein. The sample has 600,000 to 750,000 distinct CDR3 sequences, 12% seen once. The sample holds a few counts of this clonotype. Antigen unknown. The CDR3 is 14 residues long. Germline loops: CDR1 DFQATT, CDR2 SNEGSKA (reference sequence). Trimming stripped 0 bases from V and 7 bases from J, with 12 bases between. Sequencing was performed on PBMCs, taken on the day of the yellow fever booster vaccination. This sequence originates from a man aged 25-40 years who received the YFV17D yellow fever vaccine. The V and J genes are TRBV20-1 and TRBJ2-2; maybe TRBD2 (6 bases). CDR3 loop: CSARESRELGELFF. The CDR3 DNA follows: TGCAGTGCTAGAGAGAGTCGGGAGCTCGGGGAGCTGTTTTTT.